The rows below give T cell receptor beta chains drawn from one sample of a study of blood T cell repertoires in COVID-19. Here immunoSEQ multiplex PCR was the method, and the copy in TCRdb shows in-frame clones only, minus some. The sample has around 300,000 clones, approximately 83% seen once. The sample comprised peripheral blood. The receptors were sampled from a woman aged 70-85 years with acute or convalescent COVID-19. CDR3s include the opening cysteine and the closing phenylalanine or tryptophan. The D gene is left open where the match is weak. The size field is filled for only some rows; it gives once, few, many or a size class.

CDR3nt: TGCGCCAGCAGCATAGGACAGGGGGCTTACGAGCAGTACTTC; CDR3aa: CASSIGQGAYEQYF; len: 14; v_gene: TRBV5-1; abundance: NA; d_gene: TRBD1; j_gene: TRBJ2-7
CDR3nt: TGTGCCAGCAGTTCATCAGGGTCCGGGGAGCTGTTTTTT; CDR3aa: CASSSSGSGELFF; len: 13; v_gene: TRBV2; abundance: few; d_gene: NA; j_gene: TRBJ2-2
CDR3nt: TGCGCCAGCAGCTCGACCGGGACAGGGGGCTCCACAGATACGCAGTATTTT; CDR3aa: CASSSTGTGGSTDTQYF; len: 17; v_gene: TRBV5-1; abundance: NA; d_gene: TRBD1; j_gene: TRBJ2-3
CDR3nt: TGCGCCAGCAGTCAACTGACCGAGGGTGGGACTAGCGGGGGAAGCTCCTACAATGAGCAGTTCTTC; CDR3aa: CASSQLTEGGTSGGSSYNEQFF; len: 22; v_gene: TRBV23-1; abundance: NA; d_gene: TRBD2; j_gene: TRBJ2-1
CDR3nt: TGTGCCAGCAGTGCGGGAAGGGGAGGGATCGCTGAAGCTTTCTTT; CDR3aa: CASSAGRGGIAEAFF; len: 15; v_gene: TRBV5-4; abundance: NA; d_gene: NA; j_gene: TRBJ1-1
CDR3nt: TGTGCCAGCAGCTTCGGGGGTCCAGGGTTCGCAGGGCAGCCCCAGCATTTT; CDR3aa: CASSFGGPGFAGQPQHF; len: 17; v_gene: TRBV7-2; abundance: NA; d_gene: NA; j_gene: TRBJ1-5
CDR3nt: TGTGCCAGCAGAGGGCGGACGGACTACACCGGGGAGCTGTTTTTT; CDR3aa: CASRGRTDYTGELFF; len: 15; v_gene: TRBV2; abundance: few; d_gene: NA; j_gene: TRBJ2-2
CDR3nt: TGTGCCAGCAGTGAAAGGGGGCAGTCCTACACCTTC; CDR3aa: CASSERGQSYTF; len: 12; v_gene: TRBV2; abundance: NA; d_gene: TRBD1; j_gene: TRBJ1-2
CDR3nt: TGCACCAGCAGCCAAGTGAATCAGCGGTCCTACAATGAGCAGTTCTTC; CDR3aa: CTSSQVNQRSYNEQFF; len: 16; v_gene: TRBV1; abundance: once; d_gene: NA; j_gene: TRBJ2-1
CDR3nt: TGCGCCAGCAGCTGGACAGGCGCCGGTGAAAAACTGTTTTTT; CDR3aa: CASSWTGAGEKLFF; len: 14; v_gene: TRBV5-1; abundance: NA; d_gene: TRBD1; j_gene: TRBJ1-4